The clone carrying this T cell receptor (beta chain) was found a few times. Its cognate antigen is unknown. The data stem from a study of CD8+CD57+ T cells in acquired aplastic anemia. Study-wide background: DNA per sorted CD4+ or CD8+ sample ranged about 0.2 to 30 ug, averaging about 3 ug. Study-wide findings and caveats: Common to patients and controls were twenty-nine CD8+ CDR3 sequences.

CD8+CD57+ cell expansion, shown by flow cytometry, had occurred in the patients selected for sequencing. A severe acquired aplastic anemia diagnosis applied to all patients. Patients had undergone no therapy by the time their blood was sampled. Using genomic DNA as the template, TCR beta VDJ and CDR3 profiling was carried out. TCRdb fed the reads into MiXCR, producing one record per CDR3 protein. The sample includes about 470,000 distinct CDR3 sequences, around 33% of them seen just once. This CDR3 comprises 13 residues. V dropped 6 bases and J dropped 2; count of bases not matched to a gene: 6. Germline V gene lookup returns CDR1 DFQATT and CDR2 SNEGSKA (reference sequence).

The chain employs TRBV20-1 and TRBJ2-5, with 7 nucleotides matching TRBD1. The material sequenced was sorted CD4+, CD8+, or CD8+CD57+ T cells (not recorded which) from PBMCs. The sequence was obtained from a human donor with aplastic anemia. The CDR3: CSASGTAQETQYF. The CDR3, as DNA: TGCAGTGCCTCTGGGACAGCTCAAGAGACCCAGTACTTC.